This T cell receptor (beta chain) is drawn from a study of blood T cell repertoires in COVID-19. Looking at the study overall: Samples representing acute and convalescent COVID-19 were sourced from the United States, Italy and Spain. T cells, B-cell-depleted T cells, or PBMCs supplied cDNA or gDNA.

This clone showed up just a few times. The data were produced by immunoSEQ multiplex PCR, yet TCRdb's version contains in-frame clones alone and is incomplete. The sample carries 200,000 to 250,000 clones, roughly 85% recorded once. Seattle's cohort entered during active infection and was followed longitudinally. The sequenced sample was peripheral blood. This receptor was identified in a man aged 45 to 65 with COVID-19, enrolled during active disease.

CDR3 sequence: CALGGRPTDTQYF. CDR3 DNA: TGTGCCCTCGGGGGGCGGCCCACAGATACGCAGTATTTT. The chain recombines TRBV5-4 with TRBJ2-3; D may be TRBD2 (7 bases). The CDR3 extends over 13 amino acids. Trimming cost V 10 bases and J 2 bases, with 14 bases left between them. The germline V gene has CDR1 SGHNT and CDR2 YYREEE (reference sequence).